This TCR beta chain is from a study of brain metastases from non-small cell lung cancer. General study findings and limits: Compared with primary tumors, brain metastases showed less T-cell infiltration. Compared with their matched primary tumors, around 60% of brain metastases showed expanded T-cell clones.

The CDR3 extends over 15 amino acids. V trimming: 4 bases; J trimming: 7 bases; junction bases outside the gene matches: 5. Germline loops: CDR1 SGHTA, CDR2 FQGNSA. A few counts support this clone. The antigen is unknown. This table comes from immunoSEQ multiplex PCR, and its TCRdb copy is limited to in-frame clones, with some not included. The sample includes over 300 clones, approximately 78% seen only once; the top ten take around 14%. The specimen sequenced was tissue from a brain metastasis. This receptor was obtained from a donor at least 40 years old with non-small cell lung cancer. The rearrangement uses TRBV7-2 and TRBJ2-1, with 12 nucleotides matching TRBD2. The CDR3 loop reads CASSYGTSGLNEQFF. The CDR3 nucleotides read TGTGCCAGCAGCTACGGGACTAGCGGGTTAAATGAGCAGTTCTTC.